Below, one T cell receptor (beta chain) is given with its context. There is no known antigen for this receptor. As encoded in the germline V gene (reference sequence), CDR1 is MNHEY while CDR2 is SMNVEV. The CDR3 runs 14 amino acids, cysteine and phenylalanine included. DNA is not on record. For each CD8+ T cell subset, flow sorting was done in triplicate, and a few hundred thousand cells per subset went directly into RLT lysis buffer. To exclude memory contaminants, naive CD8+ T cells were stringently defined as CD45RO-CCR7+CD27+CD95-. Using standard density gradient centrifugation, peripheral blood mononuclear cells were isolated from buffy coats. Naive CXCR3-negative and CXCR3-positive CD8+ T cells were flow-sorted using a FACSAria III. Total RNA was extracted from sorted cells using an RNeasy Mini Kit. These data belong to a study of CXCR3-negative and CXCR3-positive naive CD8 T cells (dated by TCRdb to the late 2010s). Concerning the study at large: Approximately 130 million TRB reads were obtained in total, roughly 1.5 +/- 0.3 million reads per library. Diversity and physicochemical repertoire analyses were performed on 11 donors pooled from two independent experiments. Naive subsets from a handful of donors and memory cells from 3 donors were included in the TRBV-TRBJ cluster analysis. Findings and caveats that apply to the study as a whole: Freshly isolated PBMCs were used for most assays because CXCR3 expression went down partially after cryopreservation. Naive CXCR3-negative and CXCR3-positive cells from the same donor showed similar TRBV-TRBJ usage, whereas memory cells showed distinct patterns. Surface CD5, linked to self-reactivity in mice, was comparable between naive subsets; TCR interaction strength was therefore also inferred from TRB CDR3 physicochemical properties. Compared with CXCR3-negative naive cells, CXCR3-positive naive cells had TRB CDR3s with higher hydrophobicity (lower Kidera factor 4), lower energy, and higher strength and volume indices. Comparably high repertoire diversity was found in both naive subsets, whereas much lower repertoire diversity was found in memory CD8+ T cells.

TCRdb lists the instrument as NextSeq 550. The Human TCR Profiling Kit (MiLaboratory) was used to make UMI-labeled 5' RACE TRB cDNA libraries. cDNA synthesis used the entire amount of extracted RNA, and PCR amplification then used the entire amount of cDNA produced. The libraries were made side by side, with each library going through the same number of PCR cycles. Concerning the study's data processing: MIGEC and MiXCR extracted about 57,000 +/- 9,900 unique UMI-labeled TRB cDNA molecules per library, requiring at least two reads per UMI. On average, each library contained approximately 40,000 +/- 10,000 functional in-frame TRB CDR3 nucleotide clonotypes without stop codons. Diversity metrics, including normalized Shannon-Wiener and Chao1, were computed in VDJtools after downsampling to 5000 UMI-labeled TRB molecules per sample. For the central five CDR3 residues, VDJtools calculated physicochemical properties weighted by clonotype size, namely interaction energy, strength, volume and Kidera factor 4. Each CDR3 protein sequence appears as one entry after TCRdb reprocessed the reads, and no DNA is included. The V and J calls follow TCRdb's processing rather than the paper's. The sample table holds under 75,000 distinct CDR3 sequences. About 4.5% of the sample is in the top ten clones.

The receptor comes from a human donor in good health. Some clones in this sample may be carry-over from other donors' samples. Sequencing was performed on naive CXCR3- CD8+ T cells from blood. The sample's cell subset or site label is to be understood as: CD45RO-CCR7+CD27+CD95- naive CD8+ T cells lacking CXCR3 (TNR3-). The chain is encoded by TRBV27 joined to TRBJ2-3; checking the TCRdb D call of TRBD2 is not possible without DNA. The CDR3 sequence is CARSLRAHTDTQYF.